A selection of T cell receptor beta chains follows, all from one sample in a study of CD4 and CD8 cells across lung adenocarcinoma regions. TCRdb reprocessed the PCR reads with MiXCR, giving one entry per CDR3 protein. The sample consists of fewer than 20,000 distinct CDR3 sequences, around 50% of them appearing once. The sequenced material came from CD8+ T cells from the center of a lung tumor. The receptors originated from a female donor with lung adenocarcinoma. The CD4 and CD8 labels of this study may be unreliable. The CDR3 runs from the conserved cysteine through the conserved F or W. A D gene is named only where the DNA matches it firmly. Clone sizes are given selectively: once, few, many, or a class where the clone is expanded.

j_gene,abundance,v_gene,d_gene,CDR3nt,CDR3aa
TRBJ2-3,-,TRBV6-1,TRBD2,TGTGGCCGCAGGTCGGGGCTTAGCGGGAAAAATACTCAGTATTTC,CGRRSGLSGKNTQYF
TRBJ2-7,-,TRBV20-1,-,TGCAGTGCTAGTAGTGAATTACAGGCCTACGAGCAGTACTTC,CSASSELQAYEQYF
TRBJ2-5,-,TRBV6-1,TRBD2,TGTGCCAGGAGCGGGGGCCGGGACCAAGAGACCCAGTACTTT,CARSGGRDQETQYF
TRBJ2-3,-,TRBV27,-,TGTGCGGGCAGTTTGGGCGGGGTCCCAGATACGCAGTATTTC,CAGSLGGVPDTQYF
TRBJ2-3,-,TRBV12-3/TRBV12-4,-,-,CARSPGAVGTGALYF
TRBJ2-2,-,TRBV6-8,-,TGTGCTGGCCGGGGCGGCGAGGCTGCGAGCACAGAGGAGCAGTTTTTT,CAGRGGEAASTEEQFF
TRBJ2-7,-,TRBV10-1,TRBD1,TGCGCCAGCAGCCGGGACAGAAGTTACGAGCAGTACTTC,CASSRDRSYEQYF
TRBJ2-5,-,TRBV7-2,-,TGTGCCAGCAGCTTAAGGCAAGAGACCCAGTACTTC,CASSLRQETQYF
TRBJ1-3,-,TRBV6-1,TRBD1,TGTGCCAGCAGCTGGGACAGCTCTGGAAACACCATATATTTT,CASSWDSSGNTIYF
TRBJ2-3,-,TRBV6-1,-,TGTGCCAGCAGTGTGTCGGGAGTCAGCACAGAGACGCAGTATTTT,CASSVSGVSTETQYF
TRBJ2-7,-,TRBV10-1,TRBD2,TGCGCCAGCAGCTCGGGACTAGCCGCCTACGAGCAGTACTTC,CASSSGLAAYEQYF
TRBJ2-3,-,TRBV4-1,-,TGCGCCAGCAGCCAAGCAGACGGGGGCGGGGGAGCCAAAGATACGCAGTATTTC,CASSQADGGGGAKDTQYF
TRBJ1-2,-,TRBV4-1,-,TGCGCCAGCAGCCAAGACGGGGGCCTAAACTATGGCTACACCTTC,CASSQDGGLNYGYTF
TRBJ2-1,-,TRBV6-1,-,TGTGCCAGCAGTCCCGCTCTGAAGTTCGATGAGCAGTTCTTC,CASSPALKFDEQFF
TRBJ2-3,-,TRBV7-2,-,TGTGCCAGCAGCCGGACGACCGACACAGATACGCAGTATTTT,CASSRTTDTDTQYF
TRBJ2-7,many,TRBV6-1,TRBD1,TGTGCCAGCAGTGAGGGACAGGGGGCCTACGAGCAGTACTTC,CASSEGQGAYEQYF
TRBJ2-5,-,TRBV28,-,-,CAGSVGQGTDTQYF
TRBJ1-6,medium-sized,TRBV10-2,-,TGCGCCAGCAGTGAGTCTCGGGATTCACCCCTCCACTTT,CASSESRDSPLHF
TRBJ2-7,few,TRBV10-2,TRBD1,TGCGCCAGCACTGAGACAGGGACAACCTACGAGCAGTACTTC,CASTETGTTYEQYF
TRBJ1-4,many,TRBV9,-,TGTGCCAGCAGCGTAGGCCCGGATGCAACTAATGAAAAACTGTTTTTT,CASSVGPDATNEKLFF
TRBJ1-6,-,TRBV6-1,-,TGTGCCAGCACCTCCACCTATAATTCACCCCTCCACTTT,CASTSTYNSPLHF
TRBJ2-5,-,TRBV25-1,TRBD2,TGTGCGGGCATCGGGGGGGGTGGAAAAGAGATTCAGTACTTC,CAGIGGGGKEIQYF
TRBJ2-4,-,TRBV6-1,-,TGTGCCAGCGCCAACAGGGTGAGGGGCAAAGACATTCAGTATTTC,CASANRVRGKDIQYF
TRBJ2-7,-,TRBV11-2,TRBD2,TGTGGCGGGGGGTATAGGGGCGGTGACCCAGAGACGCAGTACTTC,CGGGYRGGDPETQYF
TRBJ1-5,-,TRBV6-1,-,TGTGCCAGCAGCGTGGAAGAGGGACAGCCCCAGCATTTT,CASSVEEGQPQHF
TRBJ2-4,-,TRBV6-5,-,TGTGGCCGCATTTCGGGGCAGGGAGCCAAAAACACGCAGTACTTC,CGRISGQGAKNTQYF
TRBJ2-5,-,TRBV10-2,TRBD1,TGCGCCAGCAGCTGGGGACAGGGGATGTCGGAGACCCAGTACTTC,CASSWGQGMSETQYF
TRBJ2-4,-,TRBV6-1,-,TGTGCGAGCAGTCGCCCGGGGCTGGGAGCCAAAAATACGCAGTACTTC,CASSRPGLGAKNTQYF
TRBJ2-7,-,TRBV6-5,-,TGTGCCAGCAGTTATGGTAGAGGGTTCTACGAGCAGTACTTC,CASSYGRGFYEQYF
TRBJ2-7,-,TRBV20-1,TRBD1,TGCAGTGCTAGAGATACCGGGACAGGAGACGAGCAGTACTTC,CSARDTGTGDEQYF
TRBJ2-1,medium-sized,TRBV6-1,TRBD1,TGTGCCAGCAGGGACAGGGTTGAGCAGTTCTTC,CASRDRVEQFF
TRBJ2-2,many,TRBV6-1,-,TGTGCCAGCATCATGGGGACTTCTTACACCGGGGAGCTGTTTTTT,CASIMGTSYTGELFF